One and the same sample provided the 15 T cell receptor beta chains below, sequenced in a study of cytomegalovirus exposure and HLA in healthy donors. The PCR ran on 60 Vbeta and 13 Jbeta primers. Using immunoSEQ multiplex PCR, the repertoire was profiled, and TCRdb retains in-frame clones only, with some absent. The sample lists about 170,000 clones; 60% to 80% were seen once. The sequenced sample consisted of PBMCs. The receptor set was obtained from a man aged 35-49 years in good health and CMV-seronegative.

This clone came up a few times. J is TRBJ1-1 and V is TRBV5-6; TRBD1 matches at 9 bases. After removal of 2 bases from V and 0 bases from J, the junction contained 14 bases not matched to a gene. Germline V gene lookup returns CDR1 SGHDT and CDR2 YYEEEE. The CDR3 has 19 amino acids. CDR3 in amino acids: CASSLGGTGYRPMNTEAFF. In DNA form, the CDR3 reads TGTGCCAGCAGCTTAGGTGGGACAGGGTATAGGCCTATGAACACTGAAGCTTTCTTT.

This clone was counted between two and nine times. The V gene is TRBV5-4, the J gene TRBJ2-3; 7 nucleotides match TRBD1. Germline values: CDR1 SGHNT, CDR2 YYREEE (reference sequence). Unmatched junction bases numbered 6, after V lost 0 bases and J lost 2 bases. The CDR3 consists of 16 residues. CDR3 loop: CASSLEGTAYTDTQYF. CDR3 sequence (DNA): TGTGCCAGCAGCTTGGAGGGGACAGCATACACAGATACGCAGTATTTT.

This rearrangement joins TRBV7-2 to TRBJ2-1, with 8 bases aligning to TRBD2. This CDR3 contains 16 residues. Germline V CDR1 and CDR2: SGHTA, FQGNSA. V lost 2 bases and J lost 6; bases outside the gene matches: 9. The CDR3 sequence is CASSLSGSGYFNEQFF. Written as DNA, the CDR3 is TGTGCCAGCAGCTTAAGCGGGAGTGGGTATTTCAATGAGCAGTTCTTC.

This chain connects TRBV6-6 to TRBJ2-3; D is perhaps TRBD2 (5 bases). The CDR3 runs 13 residues. The V end lost 2 bases, the J end lost 15 bases, and 18 bases lay between the germline ends. The germline V gene encodes CDR1 MNHNY and CDR2 SVGAGI (reference sequence). In DNA form, the CDR3 reads TGTGCCAGCAGTTACGCGGACTCAAGAGAACAATATTTT. Protein: CASSYADSREQYF.

The J gene is TRBJ2-1, the V gene TRBV6-1; D perhaps matches TRBD2 (6 bases). Trimming removed 6 bases from V and 1 base from J, with 10 bases in between. The CDR3 runs to 14 residues. Per the germline V gene, CDR1 is MNHNS and CDR2 is SASEGT. This CDR3 reads CASSLGTSYNEQFF. In DNA form, the CDR3 reads TGTGCCAGCAGCCTCGGGACTTCCTACAATGAGCAGTTCTTC.

The genes are TRBV15 and TRBJ1-1, with D possibly TRBD1 on 6 matching bases. This CDR3 has 15 residues. V lost 0 bases, J lost 11 bases, and 19 bases lay in between. The germline gives CDR1 LNHNV, CDR2 YYDKDF (reference sequence). In DNA form, the CDR3 reads TGTGCCACCAGCAGAGATACAGGGAGATTGACCTACGCTTTCTTT. It encodes CATSRDTGRLTYAFF.

This clone has only one observation. The rearrangement links TRBV25-1 to TRBJ2-7; 8 bases match TRBD2. Per the germline V gene, CDR1 is MGHDK and CDR2 is SYGVNS. There are 15 residues in the CDR3. J was trimmed by 7 bases and V by 3 bases; bases with no gene match: 11. The CDR3 nucleotides are TGTGCCAGCAGTGATTCGGGACTAGGCCCGGAGGAGCAGTACTTC. It is translated as CASSDSGLGPEEQYF.

This clone has only a few counts. The V gene is TRBV18, the J gene TRBJ2-7; TRBD1 agrees at 9 bases. V lost 0 bases, J lost 6 bases, and 9 bases stayed unmatched. Germline CDR1 and CDR2: KGHSH and LQKENI. CDR3 size: 16 residues. In DNA form, the CDR3 reads TGTGCCAGCTCACCACCTTGGACAGGGGTCGAGTCCGAGCAGTACTTC. It encodes CASSPPWTGVESEQYF.

Comment on this clone: One junction end disagrees with the germline gene, perhaps due to a read error. The genes are TRBV7-9 and TRBJ2-2; 11 nucleotides line up with TRBD1. This CDR3 region has 15 residues. Germline CDR1 SEHNR, CDR2 FQNEAQ (reference sequence). CDR3 loop: CASSLGTGGTGGLFF. The DNA of the CDR3 is TGTGCCAGCAGCTTAGGGACAGGGGGCACCGGGGGGCTGTTTTTT.

V usage is TRBV7-2 and J usage is TRBJ2-7; a weak D match, TRBD2 (5 bases). The V end lost 4 bases, the J end lost 6 bases, and 22 bases lay between the germline ends. Germline V gene lookup returns CDR1 SGHTA and CDR2 FQGNSA. This CDR3 region has 16 residues. The CDR3 DNA sequence: TGTGCCAGCAGCTCCCCCTTCAGCGGCGGTGTGGGCGAGCAGTACTTC. Translation gives CASSSPFSGGVGEQYF.

The gene calls are TRBV7-8 and TRBJ2-7, with 7 bases aligning to TRBD2. The junction had 12 bases not matched to a gene; V was cut back by 2 bases and J by 5 bases. The V gene's germline CDR1 is SGHVS and CDR2 FQNEAQ. The CDR3 spans 16 residues. The CDR3 DNA reads TGTGCCAGCAGCTTACACCTCGGGAGGCTAGGGAACGAGCAGTACTTC. This encodes CASSLHLGRLGNEQYF. The full variable domain, in which reference TRBV7-8 and TRBJ2-7 provide the parts outside the CDR3, is GAGVSQSPRYKVAKRGQDVALRCDPISGHVSLFWYQQALGQGPEFLTYFQNEAQLDKSGLPSDRFFAERPEGSVSTLKIQRTQQEDSAVYLCASSLHLGRLGNEQYFGPGTRLTVT.

The CDR3: CASSLTSGGAGETQYF. The CDR3 region has the DNA TGTGCCAGCAGCTTGACTAGCGGGGGGGCGGGGGAGACCCAGTACTTC. This sequence joins TRBV5-4 and TRBJ2-5; the match to TRBD2 covers 13 bases. Losses at the gene ends were 1 base for V and 5 bases for J; bases not matched to a gene: 5. Germline CDR1 reads SGHNT; CDR2 reads YYREEE (reference sequence). This CDR3 spans 16 amino acids.

This clone was seen a few times. CDR3: CASSLFREVTEAFF. The CDR3 region has the DNA TGTGCCAGCAGCTTATTCAGGGAGGTCACTGAAGCTTTCTTT. V is TRBV9 and J is TRBJ1-1, with D perhaps TRBD1 (5 bases). Trimming left V 4 bases short and J 4 bases short, with 14 bases between. Per the germline V gene, CDR1 is SGDLS and CDR2 is YYNGEE. The CDR3 extends over 14 amino acids.

This clone was recorded once. This chain uses TRBV30 with TRBJ1-2, with D hard to call. The CDR3 runs 13 residues. Trimming stripped 4 bases from V and 6 bases from J, with 15 bases between. Per germline, CDR1 GTSNPN and CDR2 SVGIG (reference sequence). CDR3 sequence: CAWIEGSGDGYTF. Written as DNA, the CDR3 is TGTGCCTGGATTGAGGGTTCCGGAGATGGCTACACCTTC.

The chain uses TRBV6-5 and TRBJ2-1; TRBD1 agrees at 9 bases. Germline values: CDR1 MNHEY, CDR2 SVGAGI. The CDR3 is made up of 13 amino acids. The trim removed 7 bases at V and 8 bases at J, leaving 6 bases unmatched. The CDR3 DNA is TGTGCCAGCACCGGGACAGGGTCCGATGAGCAGTTCTTC. It encodes CASTGTGSDEQFF.